These T cell receptor beta chains were read from a single sample in a study of blood T cells in healthy people across ages. A single record per CDR3 protein comes from TCRdb applying MiXCR to the 5' RACE reads. The data hold 2 million or so distinct CDR3 sequences, with 49% observed a single time. Material: blood. These receptor sequences come from a woman aged 35 to 49 in good health. Both conserved end residues are part of each CDR3. A D gene is named only where the DNA matches it firmly. Part of the rows lack a size; the others show once, few, many or a class for expanded clones.

V gene: TRBV11-2; clone size: NA; D gene: TRBD2; J gene: TRBJ2-1; CDR3 DNA: TGTGCCAGCAGCTTGATTATCGCTAGCGGGGCCAATGAGCAGTTCTTC; CDR3 protein: CASSLIIASGANEQFF
V gene: TRBV4-1; clone size: NA; D gene: NA; J gene: TRBJ2-7; CDR3 DNA: TGCGCCAGCAGCCAAGGACTCGTATCGGAGTTGGAGCAGTACTTC; CDR3 protein: CASSQGLVSELEQYF
V gene: TRBV4-3; clone size: once; D gene: TRBD1; J gene: TRBJ1-2; CDR3 DNA: TGCGCCAGCAGCCCGGGCGACAGGGGGATCTATGGCTACACCTTC; CDR3 protein: CASSPGDRGIYGYTF
V gene: TRBV7-7; clone size: few; D gene: TRBD2; J gene: TRBJ2-1; CDR3 DNA: TGTGCTAGCAGCCCCGCTAGCGGGGGGATCTACAATGAGCAGTTCTTC; CDR3 protein: CASSPASGGIYNEQFF
V gene: TRBV7-2; clone size: NA; D gene: NA; J gene: TRBJ2-5; CDR3 DNA: TGTGCCAGCAGCCTCCTGACTACAATCAATGAGCAGTACTTC; CDR3 protein: CASSLLTTINEQYF
V gene: TRBV2; clone size: NA; D gene: TRBD1; J gene: TRBJ1-2; CDR3 DNA: TGTGCCAGCAGTGAAGAGGACAGGAACTATGGCTGCACCTTC; CDR3 protein: CASSEEDRNYGCTF
V gene: TRBV20-1; clone size: NA; D gene: NA; J gene: TRBJ2-5; CDR3 DNA: TGCAGTGCTAGGGGTGTGATCCAAGAGACCCAGTACTTC; CDR3 protein: CSARGVIQETQYF
V gene: TRBV20-1; clone size: few; D gene: TRBD2; J gene: TRBJ2-5; CDR3 DNA: TGCAGTGCCACGACTAGCGGGGGAGAGACCCAGTACTTC; CDR3 protein: CSATTSGGETQYF
V gene: TRBV5-1; clone size: NA; D gene: TRBD1; J gene: TRBJ1-2; CDR3 DNA: TGCGCCAGCAGCCTCACAGGGGGCTATGGCTGCACCTTC; CDR3 protein: CASSLTGGYGCTF
V gene: TRBV5-1; clone size: few; D gene: NA; J gene: TRBJ2-5; CDR3 DNA: TGCGCCAGCAGCTTTCCGGGACGGGAGTCGGAGACCCAGTACTTC; CDR3 protein: CASSFPGRESETQYF
V gene: TRBV28; clone size: few; D gene: TRBD2; J gene: TRBJ2-5; CDR3 DNA: TGTGCCAGCAGTTTGGGTCTAGCGGGGGGGCCTGATCTCGAGACCCAGTACTTC; CDR3 protein: CASSLGLAGGPDLETQYF
V gene: TRBV6-5; clone size: NA; D gene: TRBD1; J gene: TRBJ2-5; CDR3 DNA: TGTGCCAGCAGTTGGAACAGGGGCCTTGAGACCCAGTACTTC; CDR3 protein: CASSWNRGLETQYF
V gene: TRBV20-1; clone size: NA; D gene: NA; J gene: TRBJ1-2; CDR3 DNA: TGCAGTGCTAGTGTGAGTTCTGGTGCCTATGGCTACACCTTC; CDR3 protein: CSASVSSGAYGYTF
V gene: TRBV6-2/TRBV6-3; clone size: NA; D gene: TRBD2; J gene: TRBJ2-1; CDR3 DNA: TGTGTCAGCAGTCTGGGACTAGAATACAATGAGCAGTTCTTC; CDR3 protein: CVSSLGLEYNEQFF
V gene: TRBV20-1; clone size: few; D gene: NA; J gene: TRBJ1-5; CDR3 DNA: TGCAGTGCTCGGGTCAGGAATCAGCCCCAGCATTTT; CDR3 protein: CSARVRNQPQHF
V gene: TRBV3-1; clone size: once; D gene: NA; J gene: TRBJ1-1; CDR3 DNA: TGTGCCAGCAGCCCTGGGGCATCACCTGAAGCTTTCTTT; CDR3 protein: CASSPGASPEAFF
V gene: TRBV20-1; clone size: NA; D gene: NA; J gene: TRBJ1-1; CDR3 DNA: TGCAGTGCTAGAGATCCGGGAAAGGCTGAAGCTTTCTTT; CDR3 protein: CSARDPGKAEAFF
V gene: TRBV6-6; clone size: few; D gene: NA; J gene: TRBJ2-5; CDR3 DNA: TGTGCCAGCAGTTACAGGGACGCGGAGACCCAGTACTTC; CDR3 protein: CASSYRDAETQYF
V gene: TRBV24-1; clone size: NA; D gene: NA; J gene: TRBJ1-2; CDR3 DNA: TGTGCCACCAGTGATTTCCAGGCGAACTATGGCTACACCTTC; CDR3 protein: CATSDFQANYGYTF
V gene: TRBV5-1; clone size: NA; D gene: NA; J gene: TRBJ1-2; CDR3 DNA: TGCGCCAGCAGCCGGTCGACAGGAGTGGAAGGCTACACCTTC; CDR3 protein: CASSRSTGVEGYTF
V gene: TRBV6-5; clone size: NA; D gene: NA; J gene: TRBJ2-1; CDR3 DNA: TGTGCCAGCAACGTAAATAATGAGCAGTTCTTC; CDR3 protein: CASNVNNEQFF
V gene: TRBV6-6; clone size: few; D gene: NA; J gene: TRBJ1-1; CDR3 DNA: TGTGCCAGCACAGGGAATGCGGCTGAAGCTTTCTTT; CDR3 protein: CASTGNAAEAFF
V gene: TRBV6-5; clone size: NA; D gene: NA; J gene: TRBJ1-5; CDR3 DNA: TGTGCCAGCAGTTCCACCGGGATCCATAGCAATCAGCCCCAGCATTTT; CDR3 protein: CASSSTGIHSNQPQHF
V gene: TRBV6-4; clone size: NA; D gene: NA; J gene: TRBJ2-1; CDR3 DNA: TGTGCCAGCAGTGACTCGGGGGGTCGCCGATACAATGAGCAGTTCTTC; CDR3 protein: CASSDSGGRRYNEQFF
V gene: TRBV3-1; clone size: NA; D gene: NA; J gene: TRBJ1-4; CDR3 DNA: TGTGCCAGCAGCCAAGAATCGACCGGGACTTGGATTGCTGAAAAACTGTTTTTT; CDR3 protein: CASSQESTGTWIAEKLFF
V gene: TRBV20-1; clone size: NA; D gene: NA; J gene: TRBJ2-2; CDR3 DNA: TGCAGTGCCATTGGGGTCGCCGGGGAGCTGTTTTTT; CDR3 protein: CSAIGVAGELFF
V gene: TRBV7-2; clone size: few; D gene: TRBD1; J gene: TRBJ2-4; CDR3 DNA: TGTGCCAGCAGCTTAGTTGCCCGGGACAGGGGTAGAGAGCAGTACTTC; CDR3 protein: CASSLVARDRGREQYF
V gene: TRBV24-1; clone size: NA; D gene: NA; J gene: TRBJ2-5; CDR3 DNA: TGTGCCACCAGTGATCGCGGCGCCCAGTACTTC; CDR3 protein: CATSDRGAQYF
V gene: TRBV7-3; clone size: NA; D gene: NA; J gene: TRBJ2-6; CDR3 DNA: TGTGCCAGCAGCTCTGGGGGCAGGGGCGTCTCTGGGGCCAACGTCCTGACTTTC; CDR3 protein: CASSSGGRGVSGANVLTF
V gene: TRBV27; clone size: NA; D gene: NA; J gene: TRBJ2-1; CDR3 DNA: TGTGCCAGCAGTTTGGTAGGTTGGGAGAAAGATGAGCAGTTCTTC; CDR3 protein: CASSLVGWEKDEQFF
V gene: TRBV12-3/TRBV12-4; clone size: NA; D gene: NA; J gene: TRBJ2-1; CDR3 DNA: TGTGCCAGCAGTCCGCAGGGAGGTGCAGGCAATGAGCAGTTCTTC; CDR3 protein: CASSPQGGAGNEQFF
V gene: TRBV7-2; clone size: NA; D gene: TRBD1; J gene: TRBJ1-1; CDR3 DNA: TGTGCCAGCAGCTTAGCGGCGGGACAGGGGTCTGAAGCTTTCTTT; CDR3 protein: CASSLAAGQGSEAFF
V gene: TRBV29-1; clone size: NA; D gene: NA; J gene: TRBJ2-1; CDR3 DNA: TGCAGCGTTGATCGGCTGAATGGGCAGTTCTTC; CDR3 protein: CSVDRLNGQFF
V gene: TRBV5-1; clone size: NA; D gene: NA; J gene: TRBJ2-1; CDR3 DNA: TGCGCCAGCAGCTTGGCAACCGGACAGCTTTACAATGAGCAGTTCTTC; CDR3 protein: CASSLATGQLYNEQFF
V gene: TRBV12-3/TRBV12-4; clone size: few; D gene: NA; J gene: TRBJ2-5; CDR3 DNA: TGTGCCAGCAGTTTAAGTGGGTCCAAGACCCAGTACTTC; CDR3 protein: CASSLSGSKTQYF
V gene: TRBV27; clone size: NA; D gene: TRBD1; J gene: TRBJ2-7; CDR3 DNA: TGTGCCAGCGCCACAGGGGCCAGCTCCTACAATGAGCAGTACTTC; CDR3 protein: CASATGASSYNEQYF
V gene: TRBV18; clone size: NA; D gene: NA; J gene: TRBJ2-5; CDR3 DNA: TGTGCCAGCTCACCCCGGGACGGATCGTGGGAGACCCAGTACTTC; CDR3 protein: CASSPRDGSWETQYF
V gene: TRBV6-5; clone size: few; D gene: TRBD2; J gene: TRBJ2-3; CDR3 DNA: TGTGCTAGCAGTTACTGGCCTAGCGGGGGGAGCACAGATACGCAGTATTTT; CDR3 protein: CASSYWPSGGSTDTQYF
V gene: TRBV12-3/TRBV12-4; clone size: NA; D gene: TRBD1; J gene: TRBJ1-2; CDR3 DNA: TGTGCCAGCAGGCCACAACCGGGACAGGGACTCTACACCTTC; CDR3 protein: CASRPQPGQGLYTF
V gene: TRBV6-2/TRBV6-3; clone size: NA; D gene: TRBD1; J gene: TRBJ1-5; CDR3 DNA: TGTGCCAGCACCCGACAGGGCTTGCGTCAGCCCCAGCATTTT; CDR3 protein: CASTRQGLRQPQHF
V gene: TRBV7-2; clone size: NA; D gene: NA; J gene: TRBJ2-5; CDR3 DNA: TGTGCCAGCAGCACGACCGCCCCGGGGGAGACCCAGTACTTC; CDR3 protein: CASSTTAPGETQYF
V gene: TRBV4-1; clone size: NA; D gene: TRBD2; J gene: TRBJ2-1; CDR3 DNA: TGCGCCAGCAGCCAACTATTGGCCGGGACTAGCCTTTACAATGAGCAGTTCTTC; CDR3 protein: CASSQLLAGTSLYNEQFF
V gene: TRBV15; clone size: NA; D gene: TRBD2; J gene: TRBJ2-4; CDR3 DNA: TGTGCCGCCAGCGGTAGCGGGGGAGCCAAAAACATTCAGTACTTC; CDR3 protein: CAASGSGGAKNIQYF
V gene: TRBV29-1; clone size: NA; D gene: TRBD1; J gene: TRBJ1-2; CDR3 DNA: TGCAGCGTAACGACAGGGGGTGTCTATGGCTACACCTTC; CDR3 protein: CSVTTGGVYGYTF
V gene: TRBV20-1; clone size: NA; D gene: NA; J gene: TRBJ2-4; CDR3 DNA: TGCAGTGCTAGTGCCCTCGGGGGCGTATGGGAAAACATTCAGTACTTC; CDR3 protein: CSASALGGVWENIQYF
V gene: TRBV7-2; clone size: many; D gene: TRBD2; J gene: TRBJ2-3; CDR3 DNA: TGTGCCAGCAGCTCCCGGACTAGCGGGGTTGGCACAGATACGCAGTATTTT; CDR3 protein: CASSSRTSGVGTDTQYF
V gene: TRBV5-1; clone size: NA; D gene: NA; J gene: TRBJ2-1; CDR3 DNA: TGCGCCAGCAGCTTGTTGTTTGAGGGGCACAATGAGCAGTTCTTC; CDR3 protein: CASSLLFEGHNEQFF
V gene: TRBV20-1; clone size: NA; D gene: NA; J gene: TRBJ1-2; CDR3 DNA: TGCAGTTCAAACGAGGCCGCAGCATCCCGGCACTATGGCTACACCTTC; CDR3 protein: CSSNEAAASRHYGYTF
V gene: TRBV4-3; clone size: NA; D gene: NA; J gene: TRBJ2-1; CDR3 DNA: TGCGCCAACAGCCAAGTGAACTCTAACAATGAGCAGTTCTTC; CDR3 protein: CANSQVNSNNEQFF
V gene: TRBV5-1; clone size: NA; D gene: NA; J gene: TRBJ1-6; CDR3 DNA: TGCGCCAGCAGACTTGGAGTTGGCAGAACCAATTCACCCCTCCACTTT; CDR3 protein: CASRLGVGRTNSPLHF
V gene: TRBV6-5; clone size: NA; D gene: NA; J gene: TRBJ2-7; CDR3 DNA: TGTGGCAGCAGTGACAGCCACGAGCAGTACTTC; CDR3 protein: CGSSDSHEQYF